Shown below are 24 T cell receptor beta chains from a single sample sequenced in a study of cytomegalovirus exposure and HLA in healthy donors. Primers included in the PCR were 60 Vbeta and 13 Jbeta primers. Measured with immunoSEQ multiplex PCR; TCRdb has only the in-frame clones, and not every one. The sample consists of around 150,000 clones, under 75% of them appearing once. Sequencing used PBMCs. The receptors here all came from a woman between 55 and 75 years old in good health and CMV-seropositive.

The chain joins TRBV5-1 to TRBJ2-3; D perhaps matches TRBD2 (6 bases). Looked up from germline, CDR1 is SGHRS and CDR2 is YFSETQ. Deletions cut 7 bases from V and 2 bases from J, with 8 bases between. CDR3 size: 12 residues. The DNA of the CDR3 is TGCGCCAGCCGGGACTCCACAGATACGCAGTATTTT. It is translated as CASRDSTDTQYF.

A few counts support this clone. The chain has TRBV28 and TRBJ2-7; D is possibly TRBD2 (5 bases). The CDR3 is made up of 14 amino acids. V dropped 5 bases and J dropped 3 bases, with 14 bases sitting between them. Per the germline V gene, CDR1 is MDHEN and CDR2 is SYDVKM. The CDR3 DNA follows: TGTGCCAGCAGTCCCGCGGGCACATACTACGAGCAGTACTTC. Residues: CASSPAGTYYEQYF.

The V gene is TRBV5-1, the J gene TRBJ2-1; unclear D gene. V shed 4 bases and J shed 1 base, with 6 bases lying between them. This CDR3 region has 13 residues. Germline assignment: CDR1 SGHRS and CDR2 YFSETQ. The CDR3 protein is CASSHESYNEQFF. The CDR3 DNA reads TGCGCCAGCAGCCACGAGTCCTACAATGAGCAGTTCTTC.

This rearrangement joins TRBV5-1 to TRBJ2-3; TRBD2 matches 11 bases. Germline CDR1 reads SGHRS; CDR2 reads YFSETQ. CDR3 length: 16 amino acids. After removal of 0 bases from V and 5 bases from J, the junction contained 5 bases not matched to a gene. CDR3 bases: TGCGCCAGCAGCTTGGCGACTAGCGGGAATATAGATACGCAGTATTTT. This encodes CASSLATSGNIDTQYF.

V usage is TRBV11-3 and J usage is TRBJ2-1, with TRBD1 matching 7 bases. CDR1 SGHNT and CDR2 YENEEA come from the germline V gene. Trimming removed 5 bases from V and 4 bases from J; junction bases left unmatched: 2. The CDR3 runs to 13 residues. CDR3 loop: CASSLDRYNEQFF. CDR3 nucleotide sequence: TGTGCCAGCAGCCTGGACAGGTACAATGAGCAGTTCTTC.

The chain combines TRBV30 with TRBJ1-1, with D possibly TRBD1 on 6 matching bases. Germline CDR1 and CDR2: GTSNPN and SVGIG (reference sequence). The CDR3 is 13 residues long. Trimming took off 2 bases at V and 5 bases at J, with 12 bases between the two ends. The CDR3 DNA follows: TGTGCCTGGAGTAATCAGGGGTTAACTGAAGCTTTCTTT. It encodes CAWSNQGLTEAFF.

The chain links TRBV7-2 to TRBJ1-1, with D unclear. The germline V and J ends were trimmed by 7 bases and 1 base, with 10 bases remaining between them. Germline V gives CDR1 SGHTA, CDR2 FQGNSA. This CDR3 spans 13 amino acids. For the CDR3, the DNA is TGTGCCAGCACCCTACAGCAGAACACTGAAGCTTTCTTT. Its protein is CASTLQQNTEAFF. The complete variable domain, with remaining parts taken from reference TRBV7-2 and TRBJ1-1, reads GAGVSQSPSNKVTEKGKDVELRCDPISGHTALYWYRQSLGQGLEFLIYFQGNSAPDKSGLPSDRFSAERTGGSVSTLTIQRTQQEDSAVYLCASTLQQNTEAFFGQGTRLTVV.

This chain joins TRBV28 and TRBJ2-1; tentative D call: TRBD2 (6 bases). In germline, CDR1 is MDHEN, CDR2 SYDVKM. This CDR3 contains 14 residues. V was cut by 4 bases and J by 5 bases, with 12 bases left in between. The chain's CDR3 is CASSWASADNEQFF. The CDR3 DNA is TGTGCCAGCAGTTGGGCTAGCGCAGACAATGAGCAGTTCTTC. Drawing the rest from reference TRBV28 and TRBJ2-1, the complete variable domain is DVKVTQSSRYLVKRTGEKVFLECVQDMDHENMFWYRQDPGLGLRLIYFSYDVKMKEKGDIPEGYSVSREKKERFSLILESASTNQTSMYLCASSWASADNEQFFGPGTRLTVL.

The gene calls are TRBV15 and TRBJ1-5; D uncertain. Trimming shortened V by 0 bases and J by 1 base, and 10 bases separated the two germline ends. This CDR3 has 16 amino acids. Germline V lookup: CDR1 LNHNV, CDR2 YYDKDF (reference sequence). As DNA, the CDR3 is TGTGCCACCAGCAGAGATCATAGGAGAAGCAATCAGCCCCAGCATTTT. Its translation is CATSRDHRRSNQPQHF.

The chain employs TRBV4-1 and TRBJ1-4, with D perhaps TRBD1 (5 bases). The CDR3 consists of 15 residues. The V end lost 1 base, the J end lost 4 bases, and 10 bases lay between the germline ends. CDR1 MGHRA and CDR2 YSYEKL come from the germline V gene. The CDR3 sequence: CASSQAQGDNEKLFF. DNA of the CDR3: TGCGCCAGCAGCCAAGCTCAAGGGGATAATGAAAAACTGTTTTTT.

The chain joins TRBV10-3 to TRBJ1-1; TRBD1 agrees at 7 bases. Germline V CDR1 and CDR2: ENHRY, SYGVKD. The CDR3 is made up of 13 amino acids. V dropped 0 bases and J dropped 7; count of bases not matched to a gene: 2. The CDR3 DNA is TGTGCCATCAGTGAGTCGGGGGACAGTGAAGCTTTCTTT. It codes for CAISESGDSEAFF.

The genes are TRBV5-1 and TRBJ2-2; 7 bases are a match to TRBD2. Germline V gives CDR1 SGHRS, CDR2 YFSETQ. Trimming cost V 4 bases and J 3 bases; bases outside gene matches: 9. This CDR3 is 16 amino acids long. CDR3 amino acids: CASSPRGRGDTGELFF. In DNA form, the CDR3 reads TGCGCCAGCAGCCCTCGAGGGAGGGGAGACACCGGGGAGCTGTTTTTT.

The rearrangement joins TRBV6-5 to TRBJ1-3; a possible D gene is TRBD1 (5 bases). V was cut by 2 bases and J by 4 bases, with 12 bases left in between. The CDR3 extends over 15 amino acids. From germline, CDR1 is MNHEY and CDR2 SVGAGI. The CDR3 sequence is CASSYDQDSGNTIYF. DNA of the CDR3: TGTGCCAGCAGTTACGACCAAGACAGCGGAAACACCATATATTTT.

This clone was observed once. J is TRBJ1-2 and V is TRBV19; tentative D call: TRBD1 (6 bases). V shed 5 bases and J shed 7 bases, with 20 bases lying between them. Germline CDR1 and CDR2: LNHDA and SQIVND (reference sequence). The CDR3 runs to 15 residues. The CDR3 loop reads CASSATGLGSGGYTF. CDR3 bases: TGTGCCAGTAGTGCGACAGGACTGGGTTCGGGTGGCTACACCTTC.

The chain carries TRBV11-2 and TRBJ1-1; D uncertain. Germline V gives CDR1 SGHAT, CDR2 FQNNGV. CDR3 length equals 13 residues. V lost 4 bases and J lost 2, with 8 bases in between. CDR3 region: CASSSLLNTEAFF. DNA for the CDR3: TGTGCCAGCAGCTCCCTCCTAAACACTGAAGCTTTCTTT.

V usage is TRBV18 and J usage is TRBJ1-2, with TRBD1 as a possible D gene (5 bases). V lost 3 bases and J lost 13, with 18 bases in between. CDR1 and CDR2 (germline): KGHSH, LQKENI. The CDR3 contains 13 residues. The DNA for the CDR3 is TGTGCCAGCTCACCTACGCAGGGTGAGGGAGGCACCTTC. This sequence encodes CASSPTQGEGGTF.

In this sample, this clone turned up a few times. The chain links TRBV19 to TRBJ1-4; tentative D call: TRBD1 (6 bases). The germline V and J ends were trimmed by 5 bases and 2 bases, with 12 bases remaining between them. Germline CDR1 and CDR2: LNHDA and SQIVND (reference sequence). This CDR3 has 15 amino acids. CDR3 loop: CASSYRVATNEKLFF. CDR3 nucleotide sequence: TGTGCCAGTAGTTACAGGGTGGCTACTAATGAAAAACTGTTTTTT.

The rearrangement uses TRBV19 and TRBJ2-1; a possible D gene is TRBD2 (6 bases). CDR3 size: 15 residues. Germline CDR1 reads LNHDA; CDR2 reads SQIVND (reference sequence). V was clipped by 5 bases and J by 5 bases, with 16 bases between them. The CDR3 reads CASSPTGVRNNEQFF. The DNA of the CDR3 is TGTGCCAGTAGTCCGACGGGAGTGAGAAACAATGAGCAGTTCTTC.

The V and J genes are TRBV5-4 and TRBJ2-7; D call uncertain. The CDR3 length is 14 residues. Trimming removed 0 bases at V and 1 base at J, with 8 bases between. Germline lookup yields CDR1 SGHNT and CDR2 YYREEE (reference sequence). The CDR3 DNA follows: TGTGCCAGCAGCTTGGAGTCTAAGTCCTACGAGCAGTACTTC. Its protein is CASSLESKSYEQYF.

This chain joins TRBV4-2 and TRBJ2-7, with a weak D call TRBD2 (6 bases). Germline CDR1 is LGHNA and CDR2 is YNFKEQ. The CDR3 sequence is 16 residues long. The V gene lost 4 bases and the J gene lost 1 base, with 17 bases spanning the gap. The CDR3 DNA sequence: TGTGCCAGCAGCCCATCGGGGGAGGAAGGGTCCTACGAGCAGTACTTC. It yields the protein CASSPSGEEGSYEQYF.

This clone has more than one count but fewer than ten. The rearrangement uses TRBV4-1 and TRBJ2-7; no clear D gene. Trimming took 1 base from V and 0 from J, leaving 19 bases between them. Per germline, CDR1 MGHRA and CDR2 YSYEKL. The CDR3 spans 18 residues. Here the CDR3 DNA reads TGCGCCAGCAGCCAAGTTTCTCCAGACTCCTTTAGCTCCTACGAGCAGTACTTC. Protein product: CASSQVSPDSFSSYEQYF.

The genes are TRBV19 and TRBJ1-5, with 7 bases fitting TRBD1. The germline V gene encodes CDR1 LNHDA and CDR2 SQIVND (reference sequence). This CDR3 is built from 14 residues. V gave up 9 bases and J gave up 4 bases; unmatched junction bases: 9. CDR3 DNA sequence: TGTGCCAGCTATCAGACAGGGACTAATCAGCCCCAGCATTTT. Its translation is CASYQTGTNQPQHF.

The chain couples TRBV7-2 to TRBJ2-3; no clear D. Germline V gene data show CDR1 as SGHTA and CDR2 as FQGNSA. Between the trimmed V and J ends, which lost 1 base and 0 bases, there was a span of 14 bases. CDR3 length: 17 residues. The CDR3 DNA reads TGTGCCAGCAGCTTAGGCGGAAGGATTTCTAGCACAGATACGCAGTATTTT. It is translated as CASSLGGRISSTDTQYF.

The chain recombines TRBV19 with TRBJ1-4; no definite D call. The CDR3 sequence is 13 residues long. Germline V gene data show CDR1 as LNHDA and CDR2 as SQIVND (reference sequence). V was clipped by 5 bases and J by 8 bases, with 12 bases between them. This CDR3 reads CASSSRTVEKLFF. The DNA for the CDR3 is TGTGCCAGTAGTTCCCGAACAGTCGAAAAACTGTTTTTT.